Listed below are T cell receptor beta chains from one sample, sequenced in a study of T cells in tuberculosis. Sequenced by immunoSEQ multiplex PCR; TCRdb stores in-frame clones only, minus some. The sample has tens of thousands of clones; roughly 93% are singletons. Sequenced material: CD1b-GMM tetramer-negative cells sorted from PBMCs. Every receptor here comes from an adult woman with latent tuberculosis. Each CDR3 is given with its conserved first and last residue. A D gene is named only where the DNA matches it firmly. A row's size may be missing; if present it is once, few, many or a size class.

J | size | V | D | DNA | CDR3
TRBJ2-3 | . | TRBV9 | . | TGTGCCAGCAGCGTAGCTCCAGATACGCAGTATTTT | CASSVAPDTQYF
TRBJ2-7 | . | TRBV5-1 | TRBD1 | TGCGCCAGCAGCTTGGCTGTGGGGACAGGGATCTACGAGCAGTACTTC | CASSLAVGTGIYEQYF
TRBJ1-5 | once | TRBV28 | . | TGTGCCAGCAGTTTAGCGGGGGGCCGCAATCAGCCCCAGCATTTT | CASSLAGGRNQPQHF
TRBJ1-2 | . | TRBV6-1 | . | TGTGCCAGCAGTGAGGATACAGGGAGTGCCTATGGCTACACCTTC | CASSEDTGSAYGYTF
TRBJ2-3 | once | TRBV30 | TRBD1 | TGTGCCTGGATCCGGGACAGGGGTTCAGATACGCAGTATTTT | CAWIRDRGSDTQYF
TRBJ1-5 | . | TRBV7-2 | . | TGTGCCAGCGGGCGTACATCGCAGCCCCAGCATTTT | CASGRTSQPQHF
TRBJ2-7 | . | TRBV5-1 | . | TGCGCCAGCAGCTTGGATAGGGGCGGCGAGCAGTACTTC | CASSLDRGGEQYF
TRBJ1-1 | . | TRBV7-9 | TRBD1 | TGTGCCAGCAGCGAGCAGGGGGCTAAGGCTGAAGCTTTCTTT | CASSEQGAKAEAFF
TRBJ2-2 | . | TRBV7-8 | . | TGTGCCAGCAGCCCCCCCGAGGCCGGGGAGCTGTTTTTT | CASSPPEAGELFF
TRBJ1-1 | . | TRBV7-6 | . | TGTGCCAGCAGCTCCGGCGTGGGGGGGGCGATTGAAGCTTTCTTT | CASSSGVGGAIEAFF
TRBJ1-5 | . | TRBV27 | . | TGTGCCAGCAGCCCCCAGGGAAGCCAGCCCCAGCATTTT | CASSPQGSQPQHF
TRBJ2-3 | . | TRBV7-2 | TRBD2 | TGTGCCAGCAGCAATCTAGCGGGGGGCACAGATACGCAGTATTTT | CASSNLAGGTDTQYF
TRBJ2-1 | . | TRBV14 | TRBD2 | TGTGCCAGCAGCCAAGGGGACTATTCCTACAATGAGCAGTTCTTC | CASSQGDYSYNEQFF
TRBJ1-5 | . | TRBV5-5 | . | TGTGCCAGCAGCTTGCTATCAGGGACGGGGGCCCAGCATTTT | CASSLLSGTGAQHF
TRBJ2-7 | . | TRBV6-1 | . | TGTGCCAGCAGGGGGCCCTACGAGCAGTACTTC | CASRGPYEQYF
TRBJ2-1 | . | TRBV7-9 | TRBD1 | TGTGCCAGCAGCTCAGGGGGCGATGAGCAGTTCTTC | CASSSGGDEQFF
TRBJ2-7 | . | TRBV5-4 | . | TGTGCCAGCAGCCGGCGGGGTCGCGGGCACTCCTACGAGCAGTACTTC | CASSRRGRGHSYEQYF
TRBJ1-2 | once | TRBV11-2 | TRBD1 | TGTGCCAGCAACATAAAGGACAGGGGGCAAGAGGGCTACACCTTC | CASNIKDRGQEGYTF